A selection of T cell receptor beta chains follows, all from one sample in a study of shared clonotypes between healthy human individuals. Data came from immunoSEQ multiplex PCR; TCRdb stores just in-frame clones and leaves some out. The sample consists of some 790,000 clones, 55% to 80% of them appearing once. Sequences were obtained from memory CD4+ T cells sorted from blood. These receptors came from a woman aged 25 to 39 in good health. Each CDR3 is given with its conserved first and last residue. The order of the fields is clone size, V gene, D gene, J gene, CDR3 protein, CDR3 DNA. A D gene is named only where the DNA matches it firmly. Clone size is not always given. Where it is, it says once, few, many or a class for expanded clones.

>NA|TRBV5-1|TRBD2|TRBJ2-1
CASSFSGSSEDEQFF
TGCGCCAGCAGCTTTAGCGGGAGTTCCGAGGATGAGCAGTTCTTC
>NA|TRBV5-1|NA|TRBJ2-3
CASSLGTATDTQYF
TGCGCCAGCAGCCTCGGGACGGCGACAGATACGCAGTATTTT
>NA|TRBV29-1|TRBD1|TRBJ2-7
CSGREPGQGHEQYF
TGCAGCGGTAGAGAGCCGGGACAGGGACACGAGCAGTACTTC
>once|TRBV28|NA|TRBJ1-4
CASSPGGGLSEKLFF
TGTGCCAGCTCGCCTGGGGGGGGCCTAAGTGAAAAACTGTTTTTT
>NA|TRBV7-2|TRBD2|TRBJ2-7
CASTIRGGGSGSYEQYF
TGTGCCAGCACCATTAGGGGAGGGGGTAGCGGGAGCTACGAGCAGTACTTC
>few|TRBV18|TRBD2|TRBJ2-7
CASSPSAGDSSYEQYF
TGTGCCAGCTCACCCTCAGCGGGAGATAGCTCCTACGAGCAGTACTTC
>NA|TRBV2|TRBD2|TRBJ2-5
CASSVPSGSTQETQYF
TGTGCCAGCAGTGTTCCTAGCGGGAGTACTCAAGAGACCCAGTACTTC
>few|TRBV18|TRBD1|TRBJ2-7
CASSPNRDSYYEQYF
TGTGCCAGCTCACCTAACCGGGACAGTTACTACGAGCAGTACTTC
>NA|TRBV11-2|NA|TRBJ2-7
CASSSRRGRYEQYF
TGTGCCAGCAGCTCCAGGAGAGGCCGTTACGAGCAGTACTTC
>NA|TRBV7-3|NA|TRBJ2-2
CASSLDYNTGELFF
TGTGCCAGCAGCTTAGACTATAACACCGGGGAGCTGTTTTTT
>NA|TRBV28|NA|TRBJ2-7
CASSYGGTGEQYF
TGTGCCAGCAGTTACGGGGGCACCGGCGAGCAGTACTTC
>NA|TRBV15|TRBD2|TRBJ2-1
CATSATSGIYNEQFF
TGTGCCACCAGCGCGACTAGCGGGATTTACAATGAGCAGTTCTTC
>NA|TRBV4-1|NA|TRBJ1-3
CASSQMLWTSGNTIYF
TGCGCCAGCAGCCAAATGTTATGGACGTCTGGAAACACCATATATTTT
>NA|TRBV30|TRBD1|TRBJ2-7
CAWGGTGVYEQYF
TGTGCCTGGGGCGGGACAGGGGTGTACGAGCAGTACTTC
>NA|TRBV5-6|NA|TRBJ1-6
CASSFGRDSPLHF
TGTGCCAGCAGCTTCGGCAGGGATTCACCCCTCCACTTT
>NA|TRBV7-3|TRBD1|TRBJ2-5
CASSPQGEETQYF
TGTGCCAGCAGCCCACAGGGGGAAGAGACCCAGTACTTC
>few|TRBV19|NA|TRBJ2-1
CASGRLDGSYNEQFF
TGTGCCAGCGGACGACTAGACGGATCCTACAATGAGCAGTTCTTC
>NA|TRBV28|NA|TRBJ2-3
CASSLSGSTDTQYF
TGTGCCAGCAGTTTATCCGGGAGCACAGATACGCAGTATTTT
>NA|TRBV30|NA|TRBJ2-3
CAWSQVASSTDTQYF
TGTGCCTGGAGTCAGGTCGCATCTAGCACAGATACGCAGTATTTT
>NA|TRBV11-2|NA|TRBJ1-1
CASSFPQNTEAFF
TGTGCCAGCAGCTTTCCCCAGAACACTGAAGCTTTCTTT
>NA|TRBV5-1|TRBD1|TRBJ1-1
CASSLLGQGDTEAFF
TGCGCCAGCAGCTTGTTAGGACAGGGGGACACTGAAGCTTTCTTT
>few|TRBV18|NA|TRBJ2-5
CASSPRRADQETQYF
TGTGCCAGCTCACCACGTAGGGCGGATCAAGAGACCCAGTACTTC
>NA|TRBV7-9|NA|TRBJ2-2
CASSPTPLANTGELFF
TGTGCCAGCAGCCCAACCCCTCTAGCTAACACCGGGGAGCTGTTTTTT
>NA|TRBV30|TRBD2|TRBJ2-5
CAWTSGSTSRGEQYF
TGTGCCTGGACTAGCGGGAGTACTTCCCGCGGTGAGCAGTACTTC
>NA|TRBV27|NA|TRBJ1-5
CASSLVGQPQHF
TGTGCCAGCAGTTTAGTCGGTCAGCCCCAGCATTTT
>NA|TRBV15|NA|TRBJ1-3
CATSGETVETHSGNTIYF
TGTGCCACCAGCGGGGAAACAGTGGAAACTCACTCTGGAAACACCATATATTTT
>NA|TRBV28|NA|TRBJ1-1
CASSLSGVKRLAFF
TGTGCCAGCAGTTTGTCGGGGGTAAAGCGTTTGGCTTTCTTT
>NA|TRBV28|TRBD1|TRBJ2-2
CASSLRDRGGENTGELFF
TGTGCCAGCAGTTTACGGGACAGGGGTGGCGAAAACACCGGGGAGCTGTTTTTT
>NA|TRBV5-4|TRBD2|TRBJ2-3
CASSLGSSGIQNTQYF
TGTGCCAGCAGCTTGGGTTCTAGCGGGATTCAAAATACGCAGTATTTT
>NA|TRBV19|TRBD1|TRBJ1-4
CASSTTRTGVANEKLFF
TGTGCCAGTAGTACCACCCGGACAGGGGTTGCTAATGAAAAACTGTTTTTT
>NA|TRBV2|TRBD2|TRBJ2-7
CASRRASGSYEQYF
TGTGCCAGCCGTAGGGCTAGCGGCTCCTACGAGCAGTACTTC
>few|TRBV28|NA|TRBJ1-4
CASSPWSLGGEKLFF
TGTGCCAGCAGTCCCTGGTCTCTGGGCGGAGAAAAACTGTTTTTT
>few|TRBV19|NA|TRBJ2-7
CATEEGVGGYEQYF
TGTGCCACCGAAGAAGGTGTAGGGGGCTACGAGCAGTACTTC
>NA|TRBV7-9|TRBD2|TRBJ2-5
CASSNLATSGIIETQYF
TGTGCCAGCAGCAACTTAGCCACTAGCGGTATAATAGAGACCCAGTACTTC
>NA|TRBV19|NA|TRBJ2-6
CASSELIRSGANVLTF
TGTGCCAGTAGCGAACTGATACGCTCTGGGGCCAACGTCCTGACTTTC
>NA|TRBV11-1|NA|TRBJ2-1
CASSTLAFADEQFF
TGTGCCAGCAGCACCCTAGCGTTTGCAGATGAGCAGTTCTTC
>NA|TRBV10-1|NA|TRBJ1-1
CASPYRGSNTEAFF
TGCGCCAGCCCCTACCGCGGCTCTAACACTGAAGCTTTCTTT
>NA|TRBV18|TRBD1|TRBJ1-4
CASSRDGQGLIEKLFF
TGTGCCAGCTCACGTGATGGACAGGGACTAATAGAAAAACTGTTTTTT
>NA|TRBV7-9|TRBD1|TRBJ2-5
CASSRDRGQETQYF
TGTGCCAGCAGCCGAGACAGGGGACAAGAGACCCAGTACTTC
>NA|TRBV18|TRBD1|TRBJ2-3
CASSPGQGAHTQYF
TGTGCCAGCTCACCAGGGCAGGGGGCCCATACGCAGTATTTT
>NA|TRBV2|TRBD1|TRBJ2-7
CASSPDRAHEQYF
TGTGCCAGCAGTCCCGACAGGGCCCACGAGCAGTACTTC
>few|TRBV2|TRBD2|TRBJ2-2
CASRGTSGNTGELFF
TGTGCCAGCAGGGGGACTAGCGGGAACACCGGGGAGCTGTTTTTT
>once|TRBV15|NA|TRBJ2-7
CATSRAYYEQYF
TGTGCCACCAGCAGAGCGTACTACGAGCAGTACTTC
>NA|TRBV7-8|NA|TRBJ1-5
CASSLTGDRNQPQHF
TGTGCCAGCAGCTTAACGGGGGATCGGAATCAGCCCCAGCATTTT
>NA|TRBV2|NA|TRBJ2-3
CASSEAQRTDLGDTQYF
TGTGCCAGCAGTGAAGCGCAAAGGACAGATCTGGGAGATACGCAGTATTTT
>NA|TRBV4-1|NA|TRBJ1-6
CASSQVDLPGRGNSPLHF
TGCGCCAGCAGCCAAGTTGACCTACCGGGACGGGGAAATTCACCCCTCCACTTT
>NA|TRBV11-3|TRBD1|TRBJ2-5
CASSPTGSIFETQYF
TGTGCCAGCAGCCCGACAGGGTCGATTTTTGAGACCCAGTACTTC
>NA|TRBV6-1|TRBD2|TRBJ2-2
CASRLAPNTGELFF
TGTGCCAGCCGACTAGCCCCGAACACCGGGGAGCTGTTTTTT
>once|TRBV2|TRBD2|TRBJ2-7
CASSDFGGRAYEQYF
TGTGCCAGCAGTGACTTCGGCGGGAGGGCCTACGAGCAGTACTTC
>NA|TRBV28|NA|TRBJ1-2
CASSPGNWFYGYTF
TGTGCCAGCAGTCCCGGAAACTGGTTCTATGGCTACACCTTC
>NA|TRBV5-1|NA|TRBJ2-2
CASSLEGRRTGELFF
TGCGCCAGCAGCTTGGAAGGGCGCCGGACCGGGGAGCTGTTTTTT
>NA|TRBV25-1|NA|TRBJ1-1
CASSELTRDTEAFF
TGTGCCAGCAGTGAATTAACCAGGGACACTGAAGCTTTCTTT
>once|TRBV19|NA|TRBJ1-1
CASSPPGLLGTEAFF
TGTGCCAGTAGTCCTCCGGGACTTCTAGGCACTGAAGCTTTCTTT
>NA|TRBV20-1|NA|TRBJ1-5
CSATKGQPQHF
TGCAGTGCTACGAAAGGTCAGCCCCAGCATTTT
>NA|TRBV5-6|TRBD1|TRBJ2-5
CASSLDRLKPGETQYF
TGTGCCAGCAGCCTGGACAGGTTAAAACCGGGGGAGACCCAGTACTTC
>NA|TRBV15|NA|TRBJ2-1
CATSRDGVTVGWGNEQFF
TGTGCCACCAGCAGAGATGGAGTGACAGTTGGTTGGGGCAATGAGCAGTTCTTC
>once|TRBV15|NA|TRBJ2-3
CATSRGGTFTDTQYF
TGTGCCACCAGCAGGGGGGGAACATTCACAGATACGCAGTATTTT